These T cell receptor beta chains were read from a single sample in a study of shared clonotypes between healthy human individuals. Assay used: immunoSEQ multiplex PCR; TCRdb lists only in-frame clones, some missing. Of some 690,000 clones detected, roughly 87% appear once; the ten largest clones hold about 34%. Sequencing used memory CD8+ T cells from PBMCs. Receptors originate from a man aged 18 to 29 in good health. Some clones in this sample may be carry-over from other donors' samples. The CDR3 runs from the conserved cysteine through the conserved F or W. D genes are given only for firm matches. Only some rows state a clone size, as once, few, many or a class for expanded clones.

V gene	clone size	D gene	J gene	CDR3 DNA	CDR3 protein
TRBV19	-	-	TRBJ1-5	TGTGCCAGTAGTATGGTCAGGGGATCTGGCAATCAGCCCCAGCATTTT	CASSMVRGSGNQPQHF
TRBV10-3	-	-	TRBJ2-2	TGTGCCATCCTCACCCCGTTAACCGGGGAGCTGTTTTTT	CAILTPLTGELFF
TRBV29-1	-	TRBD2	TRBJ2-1	TGCAGCGTTGAGGGGCTAGCGGGAGGGTCATACAATGAGCAGTTCTTC	CSVEGLAGGSYNEQFF
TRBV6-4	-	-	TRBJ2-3	TGTGCCAGCAGTGACTCGGGGGGCGACAGCACAGATACGCAGTATTTT	CASSDSGGDSTDTQYF
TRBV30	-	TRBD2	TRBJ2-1	TGTGCCTGGAGTGCAACTAGCGACAATGAGCAGTTCTTC	CAWSATSDNEQFF
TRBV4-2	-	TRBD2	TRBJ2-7	TGTGCCAGCAGCCAAGAGGGTGGACTAGCGGGAGCCGAGCAGTACTTC	CASSQEGGLAGAEQYF
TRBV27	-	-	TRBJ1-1	TGTGCCAGCAGTTTGTCGGACCGCAGGGACGCTTTCTTT	CASSLSDRRDAFF
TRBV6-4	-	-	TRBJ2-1	TGTGCCAGCCGGACACATGAGCAGTTCTTC	CASRTHEQFF
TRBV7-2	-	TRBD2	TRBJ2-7	TGTGCCAGCAGCCCCGGACTAGCGGCATACTCCTTCTCATACGAGCAGTACTTC	CASSPGLAAYSFSYEQYF
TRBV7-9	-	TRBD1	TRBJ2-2	TGTGCCACCACAGACGACAGGGCCACCGGGGAGCTGTTTTTT	CATTDDRATGELFF
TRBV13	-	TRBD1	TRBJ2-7	TGTGCCAGCAGCCCAGACAGGGTTTACGAGCAGTACTTC	CASSPDRVYEQYF
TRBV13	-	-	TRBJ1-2	TGTGCCAGCAGCTTGGGGGTCACAGGGATGCGGGGTGGCTACACCTTC	CASSLGVTGMRGGYTF
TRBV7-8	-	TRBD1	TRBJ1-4	TGTGCCAGCAGCTTAGAAAATCTTGGGACAGGGAAGTATGCAAAACTGTTTTTT	CASSLENLGTGKYAKLFF
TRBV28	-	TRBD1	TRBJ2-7	TGTGCCAGCAGTTTAAGGACAGGGTTCGAGCACGAGCAGTACTTC	CASSLRTGFEHEQYF
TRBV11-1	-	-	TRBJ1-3	TGTGCCAGCAGCCAGCTACGCTCTGGAAACACCATATATTTT	CASSQLRSGNTIYF
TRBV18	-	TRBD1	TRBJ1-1	TGTGCCAGCTCAGACGACAGGGGGCGCAACACTGAAGCTTTCTTT	CASSDDRGRNTEAFF
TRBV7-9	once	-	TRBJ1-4	TGTGCCAGCAGCCATCGATCCGGGGGAGGTAATGAAAAACTGTTTTTT	CASSHRSGGGNEKLFF
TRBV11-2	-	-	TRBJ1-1	TGTGCCAGCAGCTTAGGTTACAGGGAAGGGGACACTGAAGCTTTCTTT	CASSLGYREGDTEAFF
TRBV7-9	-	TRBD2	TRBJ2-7	TGTGCCAGCAGCCCGGGGCTAGCGGGAGGGCTCCCCGAGCAGTACTTC	CASSPGLAGGLPEQYF
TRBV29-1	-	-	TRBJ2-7	TGCAGCGTGGGGTGGGCAGCAACAACTTCCTACGAGCAGTACTTC	CSVGWAATTSYEQYF
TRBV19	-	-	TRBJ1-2	TGTGCCAGCTGGGGGCTGAGAGATTTGAGCTACACCTTC	CASWGLRDLSYTF
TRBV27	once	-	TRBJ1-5	TGTGCCAGCAGTGCAACTCAGGGGTCGCTGCATTTT	CASSATQGSLHF
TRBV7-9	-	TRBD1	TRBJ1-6	TGTGCCAGCAGCGGCGCCGGGACAGGTCTTTCACCCCTCCACTTT	CASSGAGTGLSPLHF
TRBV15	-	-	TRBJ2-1	TGTGCCACCAGCAGTCACAGGGTACGCAATGAGCAGTTCTTC	CATSSHRVRNEQFF
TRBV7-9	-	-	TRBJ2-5	TGTGCCAGCAGCTTATTGGACTATGGGGAGACCCAGTACTTC	CASSLLDYGETQYF
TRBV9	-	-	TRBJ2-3	TGTGCCAGCAGCCTTACGGGACGGTCTCGAGATACGCAGTATTTT	CASSLTGRSRDTQYF
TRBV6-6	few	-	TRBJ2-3	TGTGCCAGCGGACCTCCCCAAGGGCAGTATTTT	CASGPPQGQYF
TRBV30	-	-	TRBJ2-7	TGTGCCTGGAGTGTATGGGCATCCGAGCAGTACTTC	CAWSVWASEQYF
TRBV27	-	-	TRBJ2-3	TGTGCCAGCAGTTTGGGGCTAGAACCAGATACGCAGTATTTT	CASSLGLEPDTQYF
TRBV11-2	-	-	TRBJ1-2	TGTGCCAGCAACCCCCTATTTCAGCTAGACTATGGCTACACCTTC	CASNPLFQLDYGYTF
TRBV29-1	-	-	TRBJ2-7	TGCAGCGTTGCTGCAGGCTACGAGCAGTACTTC	CSVAAGYEQYF
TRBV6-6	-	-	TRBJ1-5	TGTGCCAGCAGTTACCCGGACAGCAATCAGCCCCAGCATTTT	CASSYPDSNQPQHF
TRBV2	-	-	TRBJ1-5	TGTGCCAGCAGTGGTAGGGGCTACGACAATCAGCCCCAGCATTTT	CASSGRGYDNQPQHF
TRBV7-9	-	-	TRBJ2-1	TGTGCCAGCAGCTTTAATGAGCAGTTCTTC	CASSFNEQFF
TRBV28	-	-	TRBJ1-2	TGTGCCAGCAGTTTATGGGGGGTTGCTAACTATGGCTACACCTTC	CASSLWGVANYGYTF
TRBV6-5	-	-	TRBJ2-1	TGTGCCAGCAGTTATCAGGCATACAATGAGCAGTTCTTC	CASSYQAYNEQFF
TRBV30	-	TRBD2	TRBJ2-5	TGTGCCTGGAGTGGAGGACTAGAGGGAGAGACCCAGTACTTC	CAWSGGLEGETQYF
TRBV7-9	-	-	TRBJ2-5	TGTGCCAGCAGCCCAGTTGCCCGTAGAGAGACCCAGTACTTC	CASSPVARRETQYF